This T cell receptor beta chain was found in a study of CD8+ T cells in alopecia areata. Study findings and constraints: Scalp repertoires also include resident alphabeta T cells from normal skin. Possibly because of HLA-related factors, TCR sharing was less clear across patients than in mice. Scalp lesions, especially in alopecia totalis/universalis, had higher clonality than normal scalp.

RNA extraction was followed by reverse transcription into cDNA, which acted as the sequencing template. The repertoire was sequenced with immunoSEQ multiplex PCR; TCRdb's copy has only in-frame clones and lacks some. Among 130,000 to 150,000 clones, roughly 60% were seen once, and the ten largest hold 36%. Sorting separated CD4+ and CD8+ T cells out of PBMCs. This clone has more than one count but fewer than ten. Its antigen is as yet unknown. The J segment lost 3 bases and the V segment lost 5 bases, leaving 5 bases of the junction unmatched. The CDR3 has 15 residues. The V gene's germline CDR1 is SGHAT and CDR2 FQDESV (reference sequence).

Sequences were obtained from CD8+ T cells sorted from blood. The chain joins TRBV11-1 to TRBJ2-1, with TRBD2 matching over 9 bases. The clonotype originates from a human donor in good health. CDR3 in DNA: TGTGCCAGCAGCCCGGGGACTAGCCGCTACAATGAGCAGTTCTTC. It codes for CASSPGTSRYNEQFF.